This TCR beta chain was captured by sequencing in a study of T cells expressing NK-cell markers. Germline V gene lookup returns CDR1 DFQATT and CDR2 SNEGSKA (reference sequence). This CDR3 is built from 12 residues. TCRdb reprocessed the 5' RACE reads and keeps a single row for each CDR3 protein, giving no DNA. The repertoire table contains about half a million distinct CDR3 sequences. The origin of this receptor is a woman aged 45-65 years in good health. Sequencing was done on a sample of blood T cells: a sorted CD56 or NKG2C T cell subset, CD4+ or CD8+ T cells, or bulk PBMC T cells (not recorded which). The rearrangement joins TRBV20-1 to TRBJ2-5. CDR3 in amino acids: CSAEGEQETQYF.